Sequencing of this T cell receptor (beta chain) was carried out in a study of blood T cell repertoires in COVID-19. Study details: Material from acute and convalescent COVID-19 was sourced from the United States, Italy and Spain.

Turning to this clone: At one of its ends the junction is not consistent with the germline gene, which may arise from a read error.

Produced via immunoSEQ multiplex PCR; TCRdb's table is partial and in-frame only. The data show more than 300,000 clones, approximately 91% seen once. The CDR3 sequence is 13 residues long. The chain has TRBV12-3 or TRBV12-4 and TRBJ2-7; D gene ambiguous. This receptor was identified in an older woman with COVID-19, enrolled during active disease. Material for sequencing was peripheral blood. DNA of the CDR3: TGTGCCAGCAGTTTCGTGCAGTCCTCCGAGCAGTACTTC. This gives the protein CASSFVQSSEQYF.